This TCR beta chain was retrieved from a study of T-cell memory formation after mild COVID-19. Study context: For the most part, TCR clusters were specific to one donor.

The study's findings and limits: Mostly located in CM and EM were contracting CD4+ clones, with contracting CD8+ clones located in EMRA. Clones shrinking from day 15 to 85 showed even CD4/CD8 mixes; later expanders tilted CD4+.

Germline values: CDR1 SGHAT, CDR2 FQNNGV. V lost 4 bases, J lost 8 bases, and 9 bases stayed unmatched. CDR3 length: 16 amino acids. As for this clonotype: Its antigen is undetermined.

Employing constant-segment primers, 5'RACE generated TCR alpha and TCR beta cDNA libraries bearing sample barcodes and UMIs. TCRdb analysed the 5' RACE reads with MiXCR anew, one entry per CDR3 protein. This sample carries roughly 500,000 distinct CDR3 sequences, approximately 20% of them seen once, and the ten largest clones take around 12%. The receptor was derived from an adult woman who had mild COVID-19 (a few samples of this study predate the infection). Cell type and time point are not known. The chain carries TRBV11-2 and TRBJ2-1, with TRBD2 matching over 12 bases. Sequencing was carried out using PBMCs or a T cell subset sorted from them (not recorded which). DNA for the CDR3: TGTGCCAGCAGCTCCCCTCTAGCGGGAGGGCGAGATGAGCAGTTCTTC. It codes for CASSSPLAGGRDEQFF.